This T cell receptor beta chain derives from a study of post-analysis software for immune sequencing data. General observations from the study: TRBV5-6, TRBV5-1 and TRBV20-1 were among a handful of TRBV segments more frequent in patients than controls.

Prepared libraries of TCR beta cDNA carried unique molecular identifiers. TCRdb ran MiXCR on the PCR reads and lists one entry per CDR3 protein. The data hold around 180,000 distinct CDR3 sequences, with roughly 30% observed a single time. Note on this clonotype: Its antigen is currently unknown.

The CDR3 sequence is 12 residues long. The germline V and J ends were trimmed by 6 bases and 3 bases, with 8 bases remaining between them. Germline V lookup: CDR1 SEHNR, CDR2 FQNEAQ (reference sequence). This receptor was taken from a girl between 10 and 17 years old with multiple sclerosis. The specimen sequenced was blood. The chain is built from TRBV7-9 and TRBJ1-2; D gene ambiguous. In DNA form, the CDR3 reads TGTGCCAGCAGGACAAGGGACTATGGCTACACCTTC. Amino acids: CASRTRDYGYTF.